The source of this T cell receptor (beta chain) is a study of blood T cell repertoires in COVID-19. Whole-study context: Nucleic acid was either cDNA or gDNA, and it came from T cells, B-cell-depleted T cells, or PBMCs.

Sequenced by immunoSEQ multiplex PCR; TCRdb stores in-frame clones only, minus some. The table has hundreds of thousands of clones, roughly 90% seen once. V shed 0 bases and J shed 2 bases, with 9 bases lying between them. Germline V lookup: CDR1 SGHRS, CDR2 YFSETQ. The CDR3 extends over 14 amino acids. The sequenced material came from peripheral blood. The sequence was obtained from a woman in her 70s with COVID-19, enrolled during active disease. The chain carries TRBV5-1 and TRBJ2-7; D unresolved. The CDR3 coding sequence is TGCGCCAGCAGCTTGGAACAGCCTCCCTACGAGCAGTACTTC. As protein: CASSLEQPPYEQYF.